The present T cell receptor beta chain was sequenced within a study of T cell changes during pregnancy in multiple sclerosis. This CDR3 has 14 residues. The ends were cut back, 3 bases at V and 4 bases at J, with 11 bases in the middle. Germline lookup yields CDR1 LNHDA and CDR2 SQIVND (reference sequence). The method was immunoSEQ multiplex PCR; TCRdb's version includes in-frame clones alone and lacks a portion of them. The table records roughly 79,000 clones, around 90% of them present only once. Specimen: CD4+ T cells from peripheral blood mononuclear cells, collected before pregnancy. The genes are TRBV19 and TRBJ2-3, with TRBD1 as a possible D gene (6 bases). The TCR comes from a female donor with multiple sclerosis, enrolled in a pregnancy study. The CDR3, as DNA: TGTGCCAGTAGTATGGACAGATTATCAGATACGCAGTATTTT. Protein: CASSMDRLSDTQYF.